A single sample is the source of the 9 T cell receptor beta chains below, sequenced in a study of CD8 T cells in Susac syndrome. cDNA came from 0.5 to 1 ug RNA primed by random hexamers. TCRdb re-analysed the immunoSEQ multiplex PCR reads in MiXCR, keeping a single row per CDR3 protein. The sample holds some 190,000 distinct CDR3 sequences, 94% seen once. Sequenced sample: CD4+ T cells from PBMCs. The receptors were sampled from a human donor with Susac syndrome.

The rearrangement uses TRBV20-1 and TRBJ2-5; the D gene is possibly TRBD2 (5 bases). The length of the CDR3 is 11 residues. Trimming took off 8 bases at V and 3 bases at J, with 10 bases between the two ends. Germline CDR1 reads DFQATT; CDR2 reads SNEGSKA (reference sequence). The CDR3 loop is CSHSEEETQYF. CDR3 sequence (DNA): TGCAGTCATTCGGAGGAAGAGACCCAGTACTTC.

CDR3 sequence reads: CASREPGGDHETQYF. CDR3 DNA sequence: TGTGCCAGCAGGGAACCCGGCGGGGATCATGAGACCCAGTACTTC. The gene calls are TRBV11-1 and TRBJ2-5; possibly TRBD2 for D (6 bases). The CDR3 runs 15 residues. V lost 6 bases, J lost 5 bases, and 19 bases lay in between. Germline loops: CDR1 SGHAT, CDR2 FQDESV (reference sequence). The variable domain in full, completed from reference TRBV11-1 and TRBJ2-5, reads EAEVAQSPRYKITEKSQAVAFWCDPISGHATLYWYRQILGQGPELLVQFQDESVVDDSQLPKDRFSAERLKGVDSTLKIQPAELGDSAMYLCASREPGGDHETQYFGPGTRLLVL.

V gene TRBV5-4 combines with J gene TRBJ1-5; perhaps TRBD1 as D (5 bases). Germline loops: CDR1 SGHNT, CDR2 YYREEE (reference sequence). Trimming removed 0 bases from V and 4 bases from J, with 11 bases in between. This CDR3 comprises 15 residues. The CDR3 DNA sequence: TGTGCCAGCAGCTTGGGCGGGACGATAAATCAGCCCCAGCATTTT. Its protein product is CASSLGGTINQPQHF. Full variable domain (outside the CDR3, taken from reference TRBV5-4 and TRBJ1-5): ETGVTQSPTHLIKTRGQQVTLRCSSQSGHNTVSWYQQALGQGPQFIFQYYREEENGRGNFPPRFSGLQFPNYSSELNVNALELDDSALYLCASSLGGTINQPQHFGDGTRLSIL.

The chain combines TRBV7-3 with TRBJ1-6; D is ambiguous. The germline V gene has CDR1 SGHTA and CDR2 FQGTGA. The CDR3 has 16 residues. The V and J ends lost 1 base and 9 bases respectively, with 16 bases between them. This CDR3 reads CASSLNAPQTGSPLHF. The CDR3 nucleotides read TGTGCCAGCAGCTTAAACGCGCCCCAAACGGGTTCACCCCTCCACTTT.

The chain carries TRBV4-3 and TRBJ2-2, with D possibly TRBD1 on 6 matching bases. Looked up from germline, CDR1 is LGHNA and CDR2 is YSLEER. The CDR3 length is 17 residues. V lost 3 bases and J lost 1, with 15 bases in between. The DNA of the CDR3 is TGCGCCAGCAGCCATGAGGGACCGGACAGGAACACCGGGGAGCTGTTTTTT. Translating gives CASSHEGPDRNTGELFF.

Only one count was recorded for this clonotype. This chain joins TRBV6-2 or TRBV6-3 and TRBJ2-7; 8 nucleotides agree with TRBD2. CDR1 is MNHEY and CDR2 is SVGEGT in the germline V gene. This CDR3 is built from 16 residues. V gave up 5 bases and J gave up 2 bases; unmatched junction bases: 11. CDR3 in amino acids: CASSGISGRSPYEQYF. CDR3 nucleotide sequence: TGTGCCAGCAGTGGAATCAGCGGGAGATCGCCCTACGAGCAGTACTTC.

V and J are TRBV9 and TRBJ2-3; 9 bases fit TRBD1. CDR3 length: 16 amino acids. Germline lookup yields CDR1 SGDLS and CDR2 YYNGEE. The J segment lost 3 bases and the V segment lost 4 bases, leaving 9 bases of the junction unmatched. As DNA, the CDR3 is TGTGCCAGCAGCCCGGGACAGGGAGTGAGGACAGATACGCAGTATTTT. It codes for CASSPGQGVRTDTQYF.

The chain combines TRBV9 with TRBJ2-7; D might be TRBD1 (8 bases). This CDR3 is 14 amino acids long. The V and J ends lost 5 bases and 3 bases respectively, with 15 bases between them. The germline gives CDR1 SGDLS, CDR2 YYNGEE. The CDR3 DNA follows: TGTGCCAGCAGTCGGGGGGACAGGAGCTACGAGCAGTACTTC. Protein product: CASSRGDRSYEQYF.

This chain joins TRBV4-3 and TRBJ2-7; perhaps TRBD2 as D (5 bases). Trimming removed 1 base from V and 7 bases from J, with 11 bases in between. The CDR3 runs to 13 residues. CDR1 is LGHNA, CDR2 YSLEER, per germline. The CDR3 is CASSQGFRREQYF. In nucleotides, the CDR3 is TGCGCCAGCAGCCAAGGATTTCGGAGGGAGCAGTACTTC.